This TCR beta chain was obtained from a study of OX40 agonist ivuxolimab in advanced cancers. Whole-study context: Patients were infused with ivuxolimab every 2 weeks at 0.01 to 10 mg/kg. Participants could have had prior anti-PD-1, anti-PD-L1 or anti-CTLA-4 therapy, and roughly 39% had some.

Repertoires were generated with immunoSEQ multiplex PCR, while TCRdb's copy carries only in-frame clones and drops some. The repertoire includes around 72,000 clones, approximately 90% of them detected once, and roughly 8% sits in the top ten. CDR3 length: 14 residues. The germline V gene has CDR1 KGHSH and CDR2 LQKENI. Trimming cost V 3 bases and J 4 bases; bases outside gene matches: 6. The sequences come from CD4+ or CD8+ T cells sorted from blood, collected in a trial of the OX40 agonist ivuxolimab. The chain couples TRBV18 to TRBJ2-7; TRBD2 matches at 7 bases. The TCR was taken from an adult with an advanced solid tumor such as melanoma, head and neck, liver or kidney cancer. CDR3 region: CASSPAGDTYEQYF. The CDR3 bases are TGTGCCAGCTCACCGGCGGGGGATACTTACGAGCAGTACTTC.